This passage covers 22 T cell receptor beta chains from one sample sequenced in a study of beta chain features in type 1 diabetes. Every isolated RNA sample was fully reverse transcribed, so sequencing captured expressed TCRB transcripts. Method: immunoSEQ multiplex PCR; TCRdb's copy keeps in-frame clones and lacks some. The profile shows about 620,000 clones, 15% of them singletons. Sequencing was performed on naive CD4+ T cells from blood. The receptors come from a man aged 18 to 35 in good health.

The CDR3 reads CASSPPGTGGYEQYF. CDR3 sequence (DNA): TGTGCCAGCTCACCACCCGGGACAGGGGGCTACGAGCAGTACTTC. The V and J genes are TRBV18 and TRBJ2-5; 11 bases are a match to TRBD1. The DNA matches TRBJ2-7 better at its end, which makes the J call doubtful. The CDR3 runs to 15 residues. Germline V gene lookup returns CDR1 KGHSH and CDR2 LQKENI.

Only a few counts were recorded for this clone. The chain's CDR3 is CASSEPLGGRNTEAFF. The CDR3, as DNA: TGTGCCAGCAGTGAACCTCTAGGGGGGAGGAACACTGAAGCTTTCTTT. The J gene is TRBJ1-1, the V gene TRBV2, with D possibly TRBD1 on 6 matching bases. Per the germline V gene, CDR1 is SNHLY and CDR2 is FYNNEI. The CDR3 runs 16 residues. The V gene lost 2 bases and the J gene lost 1 base, with 14 bases spanning the gap.

The J gene is TRBJ2-1, the V gene TRBV5-4; D might be TRBD1 (6 bases). Looked up from germline, CDR1 is SGHNT and CDR2 is YYREEE (reference sequence). The CDR3 runs to 13 residues. The V gene lost 4 bases and the J gene lost 6 bases, with 11 bases spanning the gap. The CDR3 is CASSEQGFNEQFF. CDR3 coding DNA: TGTGCCAGCAGCGAACAGGGTTTCAATGAGCAGTTCTTC.

The V call is TRBV9, the J call TRBJ1-5; D gene unclear. CDR3 length: 15 residues. The V end was cut by 0 bases, the J end by 5 bases, with 12 bases between. Germline V lookup: CDR1 SGDLS, CDR2 YYNGEE. Here the CDR3 reads CASSVAGDNYQPQHF. The DNA for the CDR3 is TGTGCCAGCAGCGTAGCAGGAGATAACTATCAGCCCCAGCATTTT.

Only a few counts were recorded for this clone. This chain connects TRBV5-6 to TRBJ2-7; the D gene is possibly TRBD2 (5 bases). Per germline, CDR1 SGHDT and CDR2 YYEEEE. CDR3 size: 11 residues. Trimming removed 4 bases from V and 12 bases from J, with 14 bases in between. Written as DNA, the CDR3 is TGTGCCAGCAGCGGGTCGGGGTATGTGTACTTC. Protein sequence: CASSGSGYVYF.

V is TRBV15 and J is TRBJ2-7; TRBD2 agrees at 7 bases. The CDR3 runs 13 residues. Per the germline V gene, CDR1 is LNHNV and CDR2 is YYDKDF (reference sequence). V was pared by 6 bases and J by 4 bases, with 6 bases of the junction left unmatched. The CDR3 coding sequence is TGTGCCACCAGGGCTAGCGGCTTATACGAGCAGTACTTC. It encodes CATRASGLYEQYF.

The chain is built from TRBV27 and TRBJ2-5, with D maybe TRBD2 (7 bases). With 6 bases removed from V and 5 bases from J, the gap between germline ends came to 19 bases. The CDR3 runs to 15 residues. Germline values: CDR1 MNHEY, CDR2 SMNVEV (reference sequence). The CDR3 nucleotides read TGTGCCAGCAGACCGTCCGGGGGGCGCAGGGAGACCCAGTACTTC. Its protein is CASRPSGGRRETQYF.

This clone was seen only a few times. In nucleotides, the CDR3 is TGTGCCAGCAGCCCTCCCGGACAGGACTACGAGCAGTACTTC. Amino acid sequence: CASSPPGQDYEQYF. V gene TRBV7-9 combines with J gene TRBJ2-7; 7 nucleotides line up with TRBD1. Germline lookup yields CDR1 SEHNR and CDR2 FQNEAQ (reference sequence). This CDR3 has 14 residues. V lost 5 bases to trimming and J lost 3 bases; unmatched junction nucleotides: 7.

The J gene is TRBJ2-3, the V gene TRBV4-1; TRBD2 might be the D (5 bases). This CDR3 has 16 residues. V lost 1 base and J 5 bases, leaving 16 bases between the germline ends. Germline V gene lookup returns CDR1 MGHRA and CDR2 YSYEKL. The CDR3 region is CASSQGSGPMGDTQYF. For the CDR3, the DNA is TGCGCCAGCAGCCAAGGGAGCGGCCCCATGGGAGATACGCAGTATTTT.

The chain links TRBV15 to TRBJ2-7; D tentatively fits TRBD1 or TRBD2 (5 bases each). Trimming took off 0 bases at V and 4 bases at J, with 16 bases between the two ends. Germline loops: CDR1 LNHNV, CDR2 YYDKDF (reference sequence). The CDR3 spans 16 residues. The CDR3 region is CATSRDGDSGLYEQYF. The CDR3 nucleotides are TGTGCCACCAGCAGAGATGGCGACAGTGGACTTTACGAGCAGTACTTC.

This clone was seen a few times. This chain uses TRBV30 with TRBJ1-4, with 9 bases lining up with TRBD1. The CDR3 loop spans 16 amino acids. The germline CDR1 and CDR2 sequences are GTSNPN and SVGIG (reference sequence). V trimming: 7 bases; J trimming: 8 bases; junction bases outside the gene matches: 17. CDR3 loop: CASDRGVGLGGEKLFF. In nucleotides, the CDR3 is TGTGCCTCGGACAGGGGAGTTGGTTTGGGTGGCGAAAAACTGTTTTTT.

There are many counts of this clone. V usage is TRBV21-1 and J usage is TRBJ2-5; no DNA check was done on the table's D call, TRBD1. TRBV21-1 is reported as a pseudogene. This CDR3 has 15 amino acids. The CDR3 here is CASTPRDSFQETQYF. The CDR3 nucleotides read TGTGCCAGCACCCCTCGGGACAGTTTTCAAGAGACCCAGTACTTC.

This clone was counted only a few times. The chain recombines TRBV7-6 with TRBJ2-1, with D hard to call. The CDR3 has 12 amino acids. Germline CDR1 and CDR2: SGHVS and FNYEAQ. The ends were cut back, 4 bases at V and 2 bases at J, with 3 bases in the middle. CDR3 loop: CASSSPYNEQFF. The DNA for the CDR3 is TGTGCCAGCAGCTCCCCCTACAATGAGCAGTTCTTC.

This clone appeared a few times. Because the CDR3's place on the DNA is in doubt, the DNA is left out and the CDR3 is given as listed by TCRdb. V usage is TRBV21-1 and J usage is TRBJ2-2; whether TRBD1, the table's D call, matches the DNA was not checked. TRBV21-1 is labeled a pseudogene. Including both end residues, the CDR3 is 16 amino acids long. The CDR3: CASSKTVATGAGELFF.

J is TRBJ2-6 and V is TRBV9, with TRBD2 matching 7 bases. Germline V gene data show CDR1 as SGDLS and CDR2 as YYNGEE. The V and J ends lost 0 bases and 0 bases, in that order; junction bases with no gene match: 3. The CDR3 is 17 residues long. The CDR3 region is CASSVAGGVSGANVLTF. DNA for the CDR3: TGTGCCAGCAGCGTAGCTGGGGGGGTCTCTGGGGCCAACGTCCTGACTTTC.

The chain links TRBV5-1 to TRBJ2-1, with D unclear. The CDR3 extends over 16 amino acids. Germline CDR1 and CDR2: SGHRS and YFSETQ. The V end was cut by 1 base, the J end by 2 bases, with 13 bases between. In DNA, the CDR3 is TGCGCCAGCAGCTTGTCCCGTCATTTGACCTACAATGAGCAGTTCTTC. It encodes CASSLSRHLTYNEQFF.

This chain connects TRBV7-2 to TRBJ2-3, with 8 bases identical to TRBD2. This CDR3 spans 18 amino acids. Per germline, CDR1 SGHTA and CDR2 FQGNSA. V shed 0 bases, J shed 4 bases, and the junction held 12 bases outside the gene matches. Written as DNA, the CDR3 is TGTGCCAGCAGCTTAGCCCGAGCGGGCCTCGGGGGGGCAGATACGCAGTATTTT. Encoded protein: CASSLARAGLGGADTQYF.

This clone has only a few counts. This chain links TRBV27 with TRBJ2-7, with 10 bases lining up with TRBD1. The V and J ends lost 0 bases and 5 bases, in that order; junction bases with no gene match: 25. This CDR3 comprises 22 residues. CDR1 MNHEY and CDR2 SMNVEV come from the germline V gene (reference sequence). CDR3 region: CASSLSFVWVTQPGQGNNEQYF. In DNA, the CDR3 is TGTGCCAGCAGTTTATCATTCGTTTGGGTGACGCAACCGGGACAGGGGAACAACGAGCAGTACTTC.

This clone appeared a few times. The chain couples TRBV18 to TRBJ2-7; possibly TRBD1 or TRBD2 for D (5 bases each). CDR1 KGHSH and CDR2 LQKENI come from the germline V gene. The V and J ends lost 1 base and 1 base respectively, with 14 bases between them. There are 16 residues in the CDR3. DNA of the CDR3: TGTGCCAGCTCACCACGGACCGGGACCTTATCCTACGAGCAGTACTTC. It yields the protein CASSPRTGTLSYEQYF.

This clone has just a few counts. The chain combines TRBV11-2 with TRBJ2-7; D is uncertain. This CDR3 is 12 amino acids long. The V gene lost 1 base and the J gene lost 3 bases, with 4 bases spanning the gap. Germline V gene sequence: CDR1 SGHAT, CDR2 FQNNGV. Here the CDR3 DNA reads TGTGCCAGCAGCTTAGGGGACTACGAGCAGTACTTC. Protein product: CASSLGDYEQYF.

The V call is TRBV27, the J call TRBJ2-3; D not certain. Looked up from germline, CDR1 is MNHEY and CDR2 is SMNVEV (reference sequence). This CDR3 contains 17 residues. The V and J ends lost 4 bases and 0 bases respectively, with 17 bases between them. CDR3 protein: CASSSFPLPGSTDTQYF. The DNA for the CDR3 is TGTGCCAGCAGTTCCTTCCCCCTCCCGGGCAGCACAGATACGCAGTATTTT.

This clone was seen more than once but under ten times. This rearrangement joins TRBV6-6 to TRBJ2-1; D is possibly TRBD2 (5 bases). V was clipped by 8 bases and J by 0 bases, with 14 bases between them. The length of the CDR3 is 15 residues. Germline V lookup: CDR1 MNHNY, CDR2 SVGAGI (reference sequence). CDR3 sequence: CASYKRRSSYNEQFF. CDR3 nucleotide sequence: TGTGCCAGCTACAAGCGGAGGAGCTCCTACAATGAGCAGTTCTTC.